This TCR beta chain came from a study of shared clonotypes between healthy human individuals. This CDR3 contains 13 residues. The trim removed 5 bases at V and 3 bases at J, leaving 4 bases unmatched. Germline CDR1 reads MNHNY; CDR2 reads SVGAGI (reference sequence). Donors, healthy HIV-negative adults, lacked recent acute infections or vaccinations. A CD45RA-negative memory subset and a CD45RA+ naive subset were separated from the CD4+ cells. Generated by immunoSEQ multiplex PCR, the TCRdb table keeps only in-frame clones and is missing some. This repertoire shows 950,000 to 1,200,000 clones, 77% found once; its top ten account for 0.89%.

The sample was memory CD4+ T cells from PBMCs. The subset was: CD45RA-negative fraction. This TCR was recovered from a man younger than 30 in good health. Some clones in this sample may be carry-over from other donors' samples. This chain joins TRBV6-6 and TRBJ2-7; 7 nucleotides match TRBD1. In nucleotides, the CDR3 is TGTGCCAGCAGTGACAGGGCAGGCTACGAGCAGTACTTC. Protein product: CASSDRAGYEQYF.